Shown below are 9 T cell receptor beta chains from a single sample sequenced in a study of blood T cells in healthy people across ages (dated by TCRdb to between 2015 and 2017). Receptors were amplified or captured by 5' RACE. Sequencing used an Illumina HiSeq 2500. A second roughly 6 to 12 cycle PCR used a sample-barcoded 5' primer and a J-beta primer mix. TCRdb itself trimmed the public reads at Q25 with fastp, ran MiXCR and retained productive beta chains. Each record represents a unique CDR3 protein, reported with the most common genes and DNA among its rows. The sample profile shows approximately 1,000,000 distinct CDR3 sequences; 40% to 50% of them were found once. The ten top clones hold approximately 20% of the sample. Sequencing used blood. The receptor source for this set is a woman aged 60-70 years in good health.

There are a few counts of this clonotype. V is TRBV14 and J is TRBJ2-1, with a weak D call TRBD2 (6 bases). Trimming pared 4 bases from V and 6 bases from J, leaving 16 bases between. This CDR3 is built from 15 residues. Germline CDR1 SGHDN, CDR2 FVKESK. Written as DNA, the CDR3 is TGTGCCAGCAGCCGCGAACTAGCAGGGCTCAATGAGCAGTTCTTC. Encoded protein: CASSRELAGLNEQFF.

This clonotype has just a few counts. The chain links TRBV5-1 to TRBJ2-1; D is unresolved. The germline V and J ends were trimmed by 4 bases and 5 bases, with 7 bases remaining between them. The germline V gene has CDR1 SGHRS and CDR2 YFSETQ. The CDR3 loop spans 12 amino acids. The CDR3, as DNA: TGCGCCAGCAGCACTAAGGACAATGAGCAGTTCTTC. It codes for CASSTKDNEQFF.

The chain has TRBV3-1 and TRBJ1-5; D not resolved. The CDR3 covers 15 residues. Germline lookup yields CDR1 LGHDT and CDR2 YNNKEL (reference sequence). The V end lost 1 base, the J end lost 1 base, and 8 bases lay between the germline ends. The CDR3 loop reads CASSQGLNSNQPQHF. The CDR3 bases are TGTGCCAGCAGCCAAGGATTGAACAGCAATCAGCCCCAGCATTTT. Looking up the rest from reference TRBV3-1 and TRBJ1-5 gives the full variable domain: DTAVSQTPKYLVTQMGNDKSIKCEQNLGHDTMYWYKQDSKKFLKIMFSYNNKELIINETVPNRFSPKSPDKAHLNLHINSLELGDSAVYFCASSQGLNSNQPQHFGDGTRLSIL.

CDR3 sequence reads: CASSLLASGDLYEQYF. In nucleotides, the CDR3 is TGCGCCAGCAGCTTACTCGCTAGCGGGGACCTCTACGAGCAGTACTTC. The chain recombines TRBV5-1 with TRBJ2-7; 9 positions agree with TRBD2. This CDR3 comprises 16 residues. Germline CDR1 and CDR2: SGHRS and YFSETQ. After removal of 2 bases from V and 3 bases from J, the junction contained 9 bases not matched to a gene.

V usage is TRBV20-1 and J usage is TRBJ2-1, with 8 bases lining up with TRBD2. The CDR3 runs 14 residues. Germline V gene lookup returns CDR1 DFQATT and CDR2 SNEGSKA (reference sequence). J gave up 11 bases and V 3 bases, and 12 bases lay outside the gene matches. CDR3 sequence: CSASSGRGKDKQFF. DNA of the CDR3: TGCAGTGCTAGTTCCGGGAGGGGTAAGGATAAGCAGTTCTTC.

The chain combines TRBV20-1 with TRBJ2-1, with 7 bases aligning to TRBD1. The V gene end was trimmed by 1 base and the J gene end by 9 bases; junction bases not matched to a gene: 3. Germline assignment: CDR1 DFQATT and CDR2 SNEGSKA (reference sequence). This CDR3 comprises 12 residues. The CDR3 nucleotides are TGCAGTGCTAGAGCATCAGGGGGTGAGCAGTTCTTC. It translates to CSARASGGEQFF.

The V gene is TRBV7-2, the J gene TRBJ1-5; no definite D call. Germline V gene lookup returns CDR1 SGHTA and CDR2 FQGNSA. With 1 base removed from V and 3 bases from J, the gap between germline ends came to 10 bases. This CDR3 is built from 15 residues. DNA of the CDR3: TGTGCCAGCAGCTTAGGGGCGCAGACCAATCAGCCCCAGCATTTT. Protein sequence: CASSLGAQTNQPQHF.

The V gene is TRBV3-1, the J gene TRBJ2-2; unclear D gene. The CDR3 is made up of 14 amino acids. Germline V CDR1 and CDR2: LGHDT, YNNKEL (reference sequence). V shed 0 bases and J shed 4 bases, with 6 bases lying between them. The CDR3: CASSQERVTGELFF. Here the CDR3 DNA reads TGTGCCAGCAGCCAAGAAAGGGTCACCGGGGAGCTGTTTTTT. The full variable domain, in which reference TRBV3-1 and TRBJ2-2 provide the parts outside the CDR3, is DTAVSQTPKYLVTQMGNDKSIKCEQNLGHDTMYWYKQDSKKFLKIMFSYNNKELIINETVPNRFSPKSPDKAHLNLHINSLELGDSAVYFCASSQERVTGELFFGEGSRLTVL.

The chain has TRBV7-6 and TRBJ2-1; D is possibly TRBD1 (6 bases). Germline V lookup: CDR1 SGHVS, CDR2 FNYEAQ. The CDR3 is made up of 18 amino acids. V was trimmed by 0 bases and J by 9 bases, leaving 24 bases between them. CDR3 nucleotides: TGTGCCAGCAGCTTAGCGTTCTGGGGCAGGGGCCGTTCGGGTGAGCAGTTCTTC. Translating it yields CASSLAFWGRGRSGEQFF.